This record concerns one TCR beta chain sequence. Its cognate antigen is unknown. The data were obtained in a study of human versus mouse CDR3 diversity and MHC coevolution. V lost 1 base and J 7 bases, leaving 16 bases between the germline ends. CDR3 length: 15 amino acids. CDR1 is SGHDN, CDR2 FVKESK, per germline. Libraries were prepared by immunoSEQ multiplex PCR; TCRdb keeps only in-frame clonotypes and omits some of them. The top ten clones hold 1.1% to 1.5% of a sample with about 81,000 clones, roughly 95% of them seen once. Study outcomes and limitations: Most of the three human donors had the lowest clonal inequality.

The gene calls are TRBV14 and TRBJ2-5; D is undetermined. This TCR came from a person aged 30 to 70 in good health. The sequencing input was naive CD4+ T cells from blood. This sample's subset: CD45RO-negative CD62L-positive naive CD4 T cells. CDR3 sequence (DNA): TGTGCCAGCAGCCAAGTAGCTCGGTACGGAGTGACCCAGTACTTC. This translates into CASSQVARYGVTQYF.